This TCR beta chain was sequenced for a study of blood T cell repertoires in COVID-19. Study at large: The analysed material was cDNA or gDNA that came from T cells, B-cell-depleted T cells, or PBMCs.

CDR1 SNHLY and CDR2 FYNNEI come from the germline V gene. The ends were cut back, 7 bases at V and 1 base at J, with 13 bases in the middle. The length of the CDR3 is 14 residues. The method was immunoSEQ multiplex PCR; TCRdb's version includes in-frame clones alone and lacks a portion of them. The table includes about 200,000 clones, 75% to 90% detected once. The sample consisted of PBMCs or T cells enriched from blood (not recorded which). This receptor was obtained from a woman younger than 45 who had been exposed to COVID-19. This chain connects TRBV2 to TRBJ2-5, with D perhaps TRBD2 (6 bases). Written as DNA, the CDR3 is TGTGCCAGCACACTACTAGCTCCCCAAGAGACCCAGTACTTC. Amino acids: CASTLLAPQETQYF.